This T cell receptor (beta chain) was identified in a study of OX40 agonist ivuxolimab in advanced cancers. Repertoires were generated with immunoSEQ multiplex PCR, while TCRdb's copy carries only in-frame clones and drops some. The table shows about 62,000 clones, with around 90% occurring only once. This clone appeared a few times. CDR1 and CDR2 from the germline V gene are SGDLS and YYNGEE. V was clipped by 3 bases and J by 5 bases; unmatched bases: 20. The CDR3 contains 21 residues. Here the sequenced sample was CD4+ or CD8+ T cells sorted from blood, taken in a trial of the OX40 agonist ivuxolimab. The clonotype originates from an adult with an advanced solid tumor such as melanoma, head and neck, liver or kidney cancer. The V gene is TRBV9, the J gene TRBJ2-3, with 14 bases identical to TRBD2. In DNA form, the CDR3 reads TGTGCCAGCAGCGACGGAGGGACTAGCGGGGGAAGCGCTTATAGGGGAGATACGCAGTATTTT. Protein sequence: CASSDGGTSGGSAYRGDTQYF.